This passage covers 30 T cell receptor beta chains from one sample sequenced in a study of T cells in Graves' hyperthyroidism and ophthalmopathy (dated by TCRdb to the late 2010s). Library prep was done by multiplex PCR. Instrument on record: Illumina HiSeq 2000. TCR beta CDR3 regions were amplified from RNA transcripts. For the first round of RT-PCR on the TCR CDR3, the HTBI primer set was used together with the Qiagen OneStep RT-PCR kit. TCRdb ran its own pipeline on the public reads, namely fastp trimming at Q25 and MiXCR clone calling, and kept in-frame beta chains. A single entry per CDR3 protein holds the most common genes and DNA from its merged rows. For this sample there are more than 350,000 distinct CDR3 sequences; approximately 15% appear just once. About 30% of the sample rests with the top ten. The specimen was blood. These receptors were collected from a woman in her 30s with Graves' hyperthyroidism.

There are many counts of this clonotype. The chain has TRBV7-8 and TRBJ2-7, with 8 bases matching TRBD2. Germline loops: CDR1 SGHVS, CDR2 FQNEAQ. V dropped 0 bases and J dropped 4; count of bases not matched to a gene: 8. This CDR3 is built from 16 residues. CDR3 nucleotide sequence: TGTGCCAGCAGCTTAGCGGGACTAGTACTGCGGTACGAGCAGTACTTC. Translating it yields CASSLAGLVLRYEQYF.

This clonotype was recorded at least ten times. The chain couples TRBV12-3 or TRBV12-4 to TRBJ2-3; D ambiguous. This CDR3 has 14 amino acids. V lost 5 bases and J 0 bases, leaving 9 bases between the germline ends. CDR3 DNA sequence: TGTGCCAGCAGTCCCCTGGTTAGCACAGATACGCAGTATTTT. It encodes CASSPLVSTDTQYF.

This chain uses TRBV7-2 with TRBJ1-5; D is unresolved. CDR1 is SGHTA and CDR2 is FQGNSA in the germline V gene. V lost 8 bases and J lost 4, with 15 bases in between. This CDR3 is 14 amino acids long. CDR3 sequence reads: CASAKLGQNQPQHF. The CDR3 region has the DNA TGTGCCAGCGCTAAATTGGGCCAGAATCAGCCCCAGCATTTT.

This clonotype appeared a few times. The chain combines TRBV5-1 with TRBJ1-3; D perhaps matches TRBD1 (6 bases). Per the germline V gene, CDR1 is SGHRS and CDR2 is YFSETQ. This CDR3 is 17 amino acids long. The germline V and J ends were trimmed by 5 bases and 0 bases, with 18 bases remaining between them. CDR3 bases: TGCGCCAGCAGGGAAACCCCGGGACAACTCTCTGGAAACACCATATATTTT. It codes for CASRETPGQLSGNTIYF.

There are many counts of this clonotype. V gene TRBV25-1 combines with J gene TRBJ1-4; tentative D call: TRBD1 (6 bases). The CDR3 loop spans 14 amino acids. The V and J ends lost 4 bases and 3 bases respectively, with 9 bases between them. CDR1 and CDR2 from the germline V gene are MGHDK and SYGVNS. CDR3: CASSATGPNEKLFF. CDR3 DNA: TGTGCCAGCAGTGCCACAGGGCCTAATGAAAAACTGTTTTTT.

The DNA for the CDR3 is TGTGCCAGCAGTCTATATCCGGGACTAGCGGGAGTTCCTCAGTACTTC. Translated, it gives CASSLYPGLAGVPQYF. V is TRBV27 and J is TRBJ2-4, with 14 bases that match TRBD2. This CDR3 comprises 16 residues. Unmatched junction bases numbered 12, after V lost 5 bases and J lost 12 bases. Per the germline V gene, CDR1 is MNHEY and CDR2 is SMNVEV (reference sequence).

This clonotype occurred many times. The J gene is TRBJ2-7, the V gene TRBV10-1, with 14 positions matching TRBD2. CDR1 is WNHNN and CDR2 is SYGVQD in the germline V gene (reference sequence). This CDR3 contains 16 residues. J lost 6 bases, V lost 4 bases, and 8 bases had no gene match. In nucleotides, the CDR3 is TGCGCCAGCAGTGCACTGACTAGCGGGAGGGCCTCCGAGCAGTACTTC. This translates into CASSALTSGRASEQYF.

This clonotype was recorded at least ten times. V usage is TRBV30 and J usage is TRBJ2-1, with 8 positions matching TRBD2. The CDR3 covers 14 residues. The junction had 5 bases not matched to a gene; V was cut back by 5 bases and J by 2 bases. Germline lookup yields CDR1 GTSNPN and CDR2 SVGIG (reference sequence). In nucleotides, the CDR3 is TGTGCCTGGGGAGCGGGAGTTACCTACAATGAGCAGTTCTTC. This codes for CAWGAGVTYNEQFF.

This chain uses TRBV27 with TRBJ2-3; TRBD2 aligns across 14 bases. The germline CDR1 and CDR2 sequences are MNHEY and SMNVEV (reference sequence). The CDR3 contains 17 residues. Unmatched junction bases numbered 6, after V lost 5 bases and J lost 2 bases. The CDR3 loop is CASSEAGLAGVTDTQYF. CDR3 coding DNA: TGTGCCAGCAGTGAAGCGGGACTAGCGGGAGTCACAGATACGCAGTATTTT.

This clonotype has ten or more counts. The chain combines TRBV24-1 with TRBJ2-1, with D perhaps being TRBD1 or TRBD2 (5 bases each). The CDR3 length is 14 residues. Germline CDR1 is KGHDR and CDR2 is SFDVKD. V was pared by 4 bases and J by 0 bases, with 6 bases between. This CDR3 reads CATSEGDSYNEQFF. DNA of the CDR3: TGTGCCACCAGTGAGGGGGACTCCTACAATGAGCAGTTCTTC.

This clonotype was counted many times. V and J are TRBV28 and TRBJ2-3; the D is unclear. This CDR3 is 17 amino acids long. The V end lost 7 bases, the J end lost 2 bases, and 22 bases lay between the germline ends. Germline CDR1 is MDHEN and CDR2 is SYDVKM. CDR3 region: CASKKPGDQFSTDTQYF. The CDR3 nucleotides read TGTGCCAGCAAGAAACCCGGAGATCAATTCTCCACAGATACGCAGTATTTT.

V usage is TRBV27 and J usage is TRBJ2-7, with TRBD2 matching over 12 bases. The CDR3 sequence is 14 residues long. The V gene end was trimmed by 4 bases and the J gene end by 8 bases; junction bases not matched to a gene: 6. Germline V gene sequence: CDR1 MNHEY, CDR2 SMNVEV (reference sequence). The CDR3 coding sequence is TGTGCCAGCAGTTCCCGGACTAGCGGGAATAAGCAGTACTTC. This encodes CASSSRTSGNKQYF.

Only a few counts were recorded for this clonotype. The genes are TRBV19 and TRBJ2-3; a weak D match, TRBD2 (6 bases). V lost 9 bases, J lost 3 bases, and 13 bases lay in between. Germline CDR1 and CDR2: LNHDA and SQIVND (reference sequence). This CDR3 region has 13 residues. The CDR3 coding sequence is TGTGCCAGCAATAGCGGATTTACAGATACGCAGTATTTT. As protein: CASNSGFTDTQYF.

The gene calls are TRBV3-1 and TRBJ2-7, with D unclear. V dropped 5 bases and J dropped 5 bases, with 7 bases sitting between them. The germline V gene encodes CDR1 LGHDT and CDR2 YNNKEL (reference sequence). The CDR3 length is 11 residues. Here the CDR3 reads CASSFIDEQYF. As DNA, the CDR3 is TGTGCCAGCAGCTTCATCGACGAGCAGTACTTC.

The chain couples TRBV7-8 to TRBJ2-5, with 7 bases identical to TRBD2. The CDR3 is 15 amino acids. V dropped 1 base and J dropped 3; count of bases not matched to a gene: 5. Germline CDR1 is SGHVS and CDR2 is FQNEAQ. The CDR3 DNA reads as TGTGCCAGCAGCTTAGATGTGGGAGGGGAAGAGACCCAGTACTTC. Translating gives CASSLDVGGEETQYF.

This chain links TRBV6-4 with TRBJ2-1; TRBD2 is a possible D gene (6 bases). V lost 6 bases and J lost 6, with 15 bases in between. The CDR3 runs 14 residues. Germline V gene sequence: CDR1 MRHNA, CDR2 SNTAGT. The CDR3 here is CASRTEGLANEQFF. The CDR3 DNA reads as TGTGCCAGCAGGACTGAGGGACTGGCCAATGAGCAGTTCTTC.

The sample holds many counts of this clonotype. This chain joins TRBV28 and TRBJ2-7; 10 bases map to TRBD2. Unmatched junction bases numbered 8, after V lost 3 bases and J lost 6 bases. Germline V gives CDR1 MDHEN, CDR2 SYDVKM. The CDR3 contains 15 residues. Here the CDR3 reads CASSLPLAGLGEQYF. Here the CDR3 DNA reads TGTGCCAGCAGTTTGCCACTAGCGGGACTCGGCGAGCAGTACTTC.

The sample holds many counts of this clonotype. This chain connects TRBV27 to TRBJ1-2, with unresolved D. The CDR3 is 13 amino acids. V lost 3 bases to trimming and J lost 5 bases, with 10 bases between them. In germline, CDR1 is MNHEY, CDR2 SMNVEV (reference sequence). The CDR3 loop reads CASSLNGEYGYTF. CDR3 nucleotides: TGTGCCAGCAGTTTGAACGGAGAGTATGGCTACACCTTC.

This clonotype was seen more than once but under ten times. V usage is TRBV25-1 and J usage is TRBJ1-4; no definite D call. CDR1 MGHDK and CDR2 SYGVNS come from the germline V gene. The V end was cut by 6 bases, the J end by 0 bases, with 17 bases between. The CDR3 has 17 residues. CDR3 sequence reads: CASSPPGLVTTNEKLFF. The CDR3 bases are TGTGCCAGCAGCCCCCCGGGCCTCGTTACAACTAATGAAAAACTGTTTTTT.

The V gene is TRBV30, the J gene TRBJ2-1; 7 nucleotides agree with TRBD1. V lost 2 bases and J lost 7; bases outside the gene matches: 5. CDR3 length: 13 residues. CDR1 and CDR2 from the germline V gene are GTSNPN and SVGIG (reference sequence). The CDR3 reads CAWSTGVQNEQFF. The CDR3 nucleotides are TGTGCCTGGAGTACAGGGGTTCAGAATGAGCAGTTCTTC.

Ten or more counts support this clonotype. This chain links TRBV20-1 with TRBJ1-1; D unresolved. V lost 5 bases, J lost 4 bases, and 17 bases lay in between. The CDR3 has 14 residues. The germline V gene has CDR1 DFQATT and CDR2 SNEGSKA (reference sequence). The CDR3 DNA is TGCAGTGCTCCTTACACGGGTGTCGGCACTGAAGCTTTCTTT. Residues: CSAPYTGVGTEAFF.

The V call is TRBV10-2, the J call TRBJ1-5, with D unclear. Germline V gene data show CDR1 as WSHSY and CDR2 as SAAADI. V lost 0 bases and J 0 bases, leaving 9 bases between the germline ends. CDR3 size: 16 residues. CDR3 sequence: CASSESAAVSNQPQHF. DNA for the CDR3: TGCGCCAGCAGTGAGTCGGCGGCCGTTAGCAATCAGCCCCAGCATTTT.

The chain combines TRBV29-1 with TRBJ1-1, with TRBD1 as a possible D gene (5 bases). Trimming removed 3 bases at V and 0 bases at J, with 8 bases between. The V gene's germline CDR1 is SQVTM and CDR2 ANQGSEA. CDR3 length: 13 amino acids. The CDR3 DNA reads as TGCAGCGTTGACCAGGGTATGAACACTGAAGCTTTCTTT. Amino acid sequence: CSVDQGMNTEAFF.

This clonotype turned up a few times. The chain carries TRBV11-1 and TRBJ2-7; D remains unclear. Between the trimmed V and J ends, which lost 7 bases and 7 bases, there was a span of 2 bases. Germline CDR1 is SGHAT and CDR2 is FQDESV (reference sequence). This CDR3 region has 8 residues. The chain's CDR3 is CASKEQYF. The CDR3 DNA reads TGTGCCAGCAAGGAGCAGTACTTC.

On this clonotype: A read error is possible here, since a much larger clone lies one base away. V gene TRBV5-4 combines with J gene TRBJ2-5; D remains unclear. CDR1 and CDR2 from the germline V gene are SGHNT and YYREEE (reference sequence). Trimming took off 1 base at V and 2 bases at J, with 9 bases between the two ends. This CDR3 is 14 amino acids long. The CDR3 loop is CASSLIGRQETQYF. The CDR3 region has the DNA TGTGCCAGCAGCTTGATTGGGCGACAAGAGACCCAGTACTTC.

This chain connects TRBV7-8 to TRBJ2-7, with 14 nucleotides matching TRBD2. V was clipped by 2 bases and J by 1 base; unmatched bases: 4. There are 17 residues in the CDR3. The V gene's germline CDR1 is SGHVS and CDR2 FQNEAQ. The CDR3 region is CASSLRGLAGGSYEQYF. The CDR3 region has the DNA TGTGCCAGCAGCTTAAGAGGACTAGCGGGAGGATCCTACGAGCAGTACTTC.

The gene calls are TRBV4-2 and TRBJ2-7; 10 bases match TRBD1. Germline assignment: CDR1 LGHNA and CDR2 YNFKEQ. V trimming: 2 bases; J trimming: 4 bases; junction bases outside the gene matches: 11. The CDR3 spans 17 residues. The CDR3 spells CASSQFPGTGEWYEQYF. DNA for the CDR3: TGTGCCAGCAGCCAATTTCCCGGGACAGGGGAGTGGTACGAGCAGTACTTC.

The rearrangement uses TRBV2 and TRBJ2-3; 10 nucleotides line up with TRBD2. Per the germline V gene, CDR1 is SNHLY and CDR2 is FYNNEI. The CDR3 has 17 residues. V lost 6 bases and J lost 0; bases outside the gene matches: 9. The CDR3 reads CASRPSGSPSSTDTQYF. The CDR3 nucleotides read TGTGCCAGCAGGCCTAGCGGGAGCCCCTCTAGCACAGATACGCAGTATTTT.

This clonotype has just a few counts. The CDR3 loop is CASERGETQYF. Written as DNA, the CDR3 is TGTGCCAGTGAGAGGGGAGAGACCCAGTACTTC. The chain has TRBV19 and TRBJ2-5; TRBD1 or TRBD2 may be the D gene (5 bases each). The V end was cut by 8 bases, the J end by 4 bases, with 8 bases between. This CDR3 is 11 amino acids long. Germline-derived CDR1 and CDR2 are LNHDA and SQIVND (reference sequence).

The chain couples TRBV5-1 to TRBJ1-5; 8 bases are shared with TRBD1. Germline assignment: CDR1 SGHRS and CDR2 YFSETQ. V shed 4 bases, J shed 2 bases, and the junction held 8 bases outside the gene matches. This CDR3 spans 16 amino acids. CDR3 amino acids: CASSPGQGKGNQPQHF. The CDR3 region has the DNA TGCGCCAGCAGCCCCGGACAGGGAAAGGGCAATCAGCCCCAGCATTTT.